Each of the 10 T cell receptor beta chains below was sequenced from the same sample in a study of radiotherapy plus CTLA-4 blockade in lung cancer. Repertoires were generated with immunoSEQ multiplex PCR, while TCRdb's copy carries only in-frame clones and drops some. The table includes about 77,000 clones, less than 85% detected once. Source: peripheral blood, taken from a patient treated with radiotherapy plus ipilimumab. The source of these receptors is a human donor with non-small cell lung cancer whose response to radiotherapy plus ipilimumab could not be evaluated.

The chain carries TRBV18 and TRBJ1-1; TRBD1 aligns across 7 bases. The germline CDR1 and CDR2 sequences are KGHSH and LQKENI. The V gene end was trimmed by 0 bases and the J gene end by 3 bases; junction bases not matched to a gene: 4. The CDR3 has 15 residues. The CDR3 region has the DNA TGTGCCAGCTCACCACCACAGGGGTGGGACACTGAAGCTTTCTTT. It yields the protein CASSPPQGWDTEAFF.

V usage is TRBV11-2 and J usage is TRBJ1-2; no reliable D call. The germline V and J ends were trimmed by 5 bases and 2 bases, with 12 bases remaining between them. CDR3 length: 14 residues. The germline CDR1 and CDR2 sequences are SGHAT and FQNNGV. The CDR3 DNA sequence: TGTGCCAGCAGCCCAGGCGGGCAGAACTATGGCTACACCTTC. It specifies CASSPGGQNYGYTF. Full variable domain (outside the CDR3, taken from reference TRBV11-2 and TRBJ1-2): EAGVAQSPRYKIIEKRQSVAFWCNPISGHATLYWYQQILGQGPKLLIQFQNNGVVDDSQLPKDRFSAERLKGVDSTLKIQPAKLEDSAVYLCASSPGGQNYGYTFGSGTRLTVV.

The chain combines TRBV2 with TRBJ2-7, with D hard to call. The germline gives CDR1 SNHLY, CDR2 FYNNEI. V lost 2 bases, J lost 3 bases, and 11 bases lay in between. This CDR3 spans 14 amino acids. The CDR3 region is CASSESATYYEQYF. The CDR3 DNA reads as TGTGCCAGCAGTGAAAGCGCGACCTACTACGAGCAGTACTTC.

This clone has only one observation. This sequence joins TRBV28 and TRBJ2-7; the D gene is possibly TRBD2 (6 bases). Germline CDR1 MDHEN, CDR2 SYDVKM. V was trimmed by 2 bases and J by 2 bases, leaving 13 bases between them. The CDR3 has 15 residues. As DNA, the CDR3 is TGTGCCAGCAGTTTAGGGGGACTCGACCCCTACGAGCAGTACTTC. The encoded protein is CASSLGGLDPYEQYF.

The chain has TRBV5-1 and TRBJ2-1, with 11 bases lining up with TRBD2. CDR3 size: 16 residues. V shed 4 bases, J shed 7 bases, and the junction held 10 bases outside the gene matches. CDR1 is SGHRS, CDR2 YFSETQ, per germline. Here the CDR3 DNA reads TGCGCCAGCAGCCCCAACACGGGACTAGCGGCTAATGAGCAGTTCTTC. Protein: CASSPNTGLAANEQFF.

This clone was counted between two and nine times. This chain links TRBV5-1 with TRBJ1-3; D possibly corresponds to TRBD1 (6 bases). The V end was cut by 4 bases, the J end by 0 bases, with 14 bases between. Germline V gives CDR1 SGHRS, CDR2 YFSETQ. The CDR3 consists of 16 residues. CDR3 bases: TGCGCCAGCAGCCAACAGGGACGGAGCTCTGGAAACACCATATATTTT. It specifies CASSQQGRSSGNTIYF.

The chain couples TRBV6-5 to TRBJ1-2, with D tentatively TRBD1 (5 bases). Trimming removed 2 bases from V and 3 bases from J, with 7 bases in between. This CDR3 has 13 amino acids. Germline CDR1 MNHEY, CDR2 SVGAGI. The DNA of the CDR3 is TGTGCCAGCAGTTACGACAGACACTATGGCTACACCTTC. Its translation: CASSYDRHYGYTF.

In DNA form, the CDR3 reads TGTGCCAGCAGTTTATTGCTCGACAACCCTGGAGGGAATGAAGCTTTCTTT. As protein: CASSLLLDNPGGNEAFF. The chain joins TRBV28 to TRBJ1-1; D is uncertain. CDR3 size: 17 residues. The germline CDR1 and CDR2 sequences are MDHEN and SYDVKM. The V end was cut by 1 base, the J end by 7 bases, with 22 bases between.

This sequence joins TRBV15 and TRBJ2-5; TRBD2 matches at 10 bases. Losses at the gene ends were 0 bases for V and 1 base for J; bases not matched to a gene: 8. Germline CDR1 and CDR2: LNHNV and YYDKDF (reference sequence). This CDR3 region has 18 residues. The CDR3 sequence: CATSRDQGLADFQETQYF. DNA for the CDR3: TGTGCCACCAGCAGAGATCAAGGACTAGCGGACTTCCAAGAGACCCAGTACTTC.

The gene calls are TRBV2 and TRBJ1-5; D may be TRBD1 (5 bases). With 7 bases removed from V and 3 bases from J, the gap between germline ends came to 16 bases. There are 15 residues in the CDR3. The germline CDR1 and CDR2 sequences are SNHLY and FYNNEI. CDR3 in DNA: TGTGCCAGCACGGGGGGGGAAACGTCCAATCAGCCCCAGCATTTT. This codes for CASTGGETSNQPQHF.